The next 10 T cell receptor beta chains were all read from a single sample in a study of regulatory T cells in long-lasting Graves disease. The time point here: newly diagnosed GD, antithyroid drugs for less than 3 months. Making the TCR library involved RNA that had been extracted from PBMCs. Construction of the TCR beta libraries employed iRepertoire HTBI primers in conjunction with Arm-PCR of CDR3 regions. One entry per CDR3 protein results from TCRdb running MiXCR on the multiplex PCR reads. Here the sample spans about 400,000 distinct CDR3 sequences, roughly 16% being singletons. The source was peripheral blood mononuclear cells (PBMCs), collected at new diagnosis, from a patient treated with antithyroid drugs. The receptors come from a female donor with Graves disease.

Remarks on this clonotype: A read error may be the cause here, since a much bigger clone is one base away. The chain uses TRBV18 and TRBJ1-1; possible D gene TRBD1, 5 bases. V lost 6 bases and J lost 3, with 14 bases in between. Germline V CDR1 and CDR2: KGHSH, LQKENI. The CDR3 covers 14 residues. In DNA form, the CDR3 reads TGTGCCAGCTCCCCGCGGGGCTTGGACACTGAAGCTTTCTTT. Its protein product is CASSPRGLDTEAFF.

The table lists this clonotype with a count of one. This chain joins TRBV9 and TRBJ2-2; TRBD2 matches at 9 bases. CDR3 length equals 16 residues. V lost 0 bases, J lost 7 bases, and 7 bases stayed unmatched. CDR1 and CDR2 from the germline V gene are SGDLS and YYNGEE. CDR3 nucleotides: TGTGCCAGCAGCGTAGAGCAGCGGGGGGCCCTCGGGGAGCTGTTTTTT. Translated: CASSVEQRGALGELFF.

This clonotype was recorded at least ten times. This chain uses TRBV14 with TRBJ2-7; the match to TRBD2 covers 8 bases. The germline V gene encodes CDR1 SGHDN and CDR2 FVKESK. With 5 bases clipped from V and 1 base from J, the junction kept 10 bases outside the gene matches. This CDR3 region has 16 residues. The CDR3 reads CASSSASGSNSYEQYF. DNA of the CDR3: TGTGCCAGCAGCTCGGCCAGCGGGAGCAATTCCTACGAGCAGTACTTC.

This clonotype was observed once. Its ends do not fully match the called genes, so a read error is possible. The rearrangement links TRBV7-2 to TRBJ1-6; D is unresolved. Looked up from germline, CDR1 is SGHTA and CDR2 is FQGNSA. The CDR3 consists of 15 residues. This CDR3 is CACSLAVSNNSPLHF. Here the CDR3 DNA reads TGTGCCTGCAGCTTAGCAGTCAGCAATAATTCACCCCTCCACTTT.

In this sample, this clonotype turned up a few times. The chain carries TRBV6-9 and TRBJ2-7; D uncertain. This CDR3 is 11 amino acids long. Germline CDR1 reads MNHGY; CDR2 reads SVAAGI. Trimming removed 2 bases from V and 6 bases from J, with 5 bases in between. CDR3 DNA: TGTGCCAGCAGTTATGGTCGCGAGCAGTACTTC. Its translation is CASSYGREQYF.

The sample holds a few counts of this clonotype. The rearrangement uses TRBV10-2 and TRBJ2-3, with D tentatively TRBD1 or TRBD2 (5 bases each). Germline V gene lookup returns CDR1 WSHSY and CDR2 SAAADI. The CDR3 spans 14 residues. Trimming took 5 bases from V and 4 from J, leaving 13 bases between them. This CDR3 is CASSIWGTSDTQYF. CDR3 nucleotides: TGCGCCAGCAGTATCTGGGGGACCTCAGATACGCAGTATTTT.

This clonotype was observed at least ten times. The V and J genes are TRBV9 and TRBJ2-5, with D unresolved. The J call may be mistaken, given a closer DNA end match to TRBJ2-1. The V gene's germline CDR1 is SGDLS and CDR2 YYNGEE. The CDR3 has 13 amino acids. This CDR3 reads CASSVVSKNEQFF. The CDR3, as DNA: TGTGCCAGCAGCGTAGTTTCTAAGAATGAGCAGTTCTTC.

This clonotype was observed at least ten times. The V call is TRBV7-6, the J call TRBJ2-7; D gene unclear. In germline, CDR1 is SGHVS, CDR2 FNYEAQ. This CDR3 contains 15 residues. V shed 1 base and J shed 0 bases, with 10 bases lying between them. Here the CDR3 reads CASSLGARSSYEQYF. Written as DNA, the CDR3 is TGTGCCAGCAGCTTAGGGGCCAGGAGCTCCTACGAGCAGTACTTC.

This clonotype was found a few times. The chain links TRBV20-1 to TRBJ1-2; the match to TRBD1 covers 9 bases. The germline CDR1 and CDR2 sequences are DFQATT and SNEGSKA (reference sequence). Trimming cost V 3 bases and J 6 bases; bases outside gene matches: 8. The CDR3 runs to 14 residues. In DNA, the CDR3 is TGCAGTGCTAGGGGGGACAGGGAGTGGGATGGCTACACCTTC. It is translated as CSARGDREWDGYTF.

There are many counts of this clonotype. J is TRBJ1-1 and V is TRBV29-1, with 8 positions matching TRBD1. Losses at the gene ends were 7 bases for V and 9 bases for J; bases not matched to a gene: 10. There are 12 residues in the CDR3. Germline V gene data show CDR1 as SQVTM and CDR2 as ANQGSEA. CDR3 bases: TGCAGCGCCACGACGGACAGGGAAAAAGCTTTCTTT. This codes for CSATTDREKAFF.